The next 23 T cell receptor beta chains were all read from a single sample in a study of T cells in Graves' hyperthyroidism and ophthalmopathy. From RNA transcripts, TCR beta CDR3 regions were amplified. The TCR CDR3 first-round RT-PCR relied on the HTBI primer set. TCRdb passed the multiplex PCR reads through MiXCR, listing each CDR3 protein once. The data show about 480,000 distinct CDR3 sequences, over 13% seen once. Sequences were obtained from blood. The source of these receptors is a woman younger than 30 with Graves' hyperthyroidism.

This clonotype was observed many times. The chain joins TRBV29-1 to TRBJ2-7, with 9 bases lining up with TRBD1. Germline CDR1 reads SQVTM; CDR2 reads ANQGSEA. Unmatched junction bases numbered 4, after V lost 0 bases and J lost 1 base. The CDR3 runs to 15 residues. The CDR3 region is CSVEDTGGVSYEQYF. The CDR3 DNA reads TGCAGCGTTGAAGACACAGGGGGCGTTTCCTACGAGCAGTACTTC.

The table lists this clonotype with many counts. This rearrangement joins TRBV12-3 or TRBV12-4 to TRBJ1-5; TRBD1 agrees at 9 bases. The ends lost 5 bases at V and 11 bases at J; junction bases unmatched: 13. The CDR3 runs 15 residues. CDR3 sequence: CASSLRTGAVMAQHF. CDR3 in DNA: TGTGCCAGCAGTCTGAGGACAGGGGCGGTCATGGCCCAGCATTTT.

This clonotype was counted many times. This chain links TRBV9 with TRBJ1-5; D ambiguous. Between the trimmed V and J ends, which lost 4 bases and 3 bases, there was a span of 14 bases. Germline V gives CDR1 SGDLS, CDR2 YYNGEE. The CDR3 runs 15 residues. The CDR3 is CASSTEGAYNQPQHF. The CDR3 nucleotides are TGTGCCAGCAGCACCGAAGGTGCGTACAATCAGCCCCAGCATTTT.

On this clonotype itself: A read error may produce the germline difference seen at one junction end. The J gene is TRBJ1-1, the V gene TRBV12-3 or TRBV12-4; D ambiguous. CDR3 length equals 11 residues. The CDR3 loop reads CARSQLGKAFF. The CDR3 nucleotides read TGCGCCCGCAGTCAGTTGGGAAAGGCTTTCTTT.

This clonotype has ten or more counts. V gene TRBV30 combines with J gene TRBJ2-5; 11 bases match TRBD2. The CDR3 consists of 16 residues. Germline V gives CDR1 GTSNPN, CDR2 SVGIG (reference sequence). V shed 6 bases and J 5 bases; nucleotides not matched to a gene: 14. CDR3 sequence: CACSSGRASGRETQYF. As DNA, the CDR3 is TGTGCCTGCAGTAGCGGGAGGGCCAGTGGTCGCGAGACCCAGTACTTC.

This clonotype was observed many times. The V gene is TRBV6-1, the J gene TRBJ2-5; TRBD1 or TRBD2 may be the D gene (6 bases each). The V end was cut by 6 bases, the J end by 2 bases, with 22 bases between. There are 17 residues in the CDR3. Germline CDR1 MNHNS, CDR2 SASEGT. The CDR3 here is CASRQRGTHPQQETQYF. The CDR3 nucleotides read TGTGCCAGCAGACAGAGGGGGACTCACCCACAACAAGAGACCCAGTACTTC.

This clonotype was observed a few times. This clone may be a read error of a much larger clone one base away. This chain links TRBV6-1 with TRBJ2-4, with D tentatively TRBD1 or TRBD2 (5 bases each). This CDR3 is 17 amino acids long. V dropped 1 base and J dropped 0 bases, with 13 bases sitting between them. From germline, CDR1 is MNHNS and CDR2 SASEGT. CDR3 in DNA: TGTGCCAGCAGTGAAGTCGGACGGGGCCGAGCCAAAAACATTCAGTACTTC. It codes for CASSEVGRGRAKNIQYF.

This clonotype was picked up many times. V usage is TRBV20-1 and J usage is TRBJ2-7, with 7 bases fitting TRBD1. Germline CDR1 reads DFQATT; CDR2 reads SNEGSKA (reference sequence). V gave up 2 bases and J gave up 1 base; unmatched junction bases: 5. This CDR3 is built from 14 residues. CDR3 DNA: TGCAGTGCTAGAAAACAGGGGACGTCCTACGAGCAGTACGTC. This gives the protein CSARKQGTSYEQYV.

This clonotype has a count of ten or more. The chain is built from TRBV24-1 and TRBJ2-1; D not resolved. V lost 8 bases and J 5 bases, leaving 12 bases between the germline ends. This CDR3 region has 13 residues. CDR1 KGHDR and CDR2 SFDVKD come from the germline V gene. The CDR3 spells CATKEPTNNEQFF. The CDR3 nucleotides read TGTGCCACCAAGGAGCCTACAAACAATGAGCAGTTCTTC.

In its sample, this clonotype was seen many times. This rearrangement joins TRBV5-1 to TRBJ1-1; a possible D gene is TRBD1 (5 bases). This CDR3 is 16 amino acids long. Trimming left V 0 bases short and J 0 bases short, with 12 bases between. Germline assignment: CDR1 SGHRS and CDR2 YFSETQ. The CDR3 loop reads CASSLEGTDMNTEAFF. The CDR3 DNA follows: TGCGCCAGCAGCTTGGAGGGGACGGACATGAACACTGAAGCTTTCTTT. The full variable domain, in which reference TRBV5-1 and TRBJ1-1 provide the parts outside the CDR3, is KAGVTQTPRYLIKTRGQQVTLSCSPISGHRSVSWYQQTPGQGLQFLFEYFSETQRNKGNFPGRFSGRQFSNSRSEMNVSTLELGDSALYLCASSLEGTDMNTEAFFGQGTRLTVV.

Comment on this clonotype: A much larger clone sits a single nucleotide away, making a read error possible. The chain combines TRBV20-1 with TRBJ2-3, with D possibly being TRBD2 (6 bases). This CDR3 has 13 amino acids. Trimming took off 6 bases at V and 10 bases at J, with 20 bases between the two ends. From germline, CDR1 is DFQATT and CDR2 SNEGSKA (reference sequence). CDR3 loop: CSAKKLVGEAQYF. Here the CDR3 DNA reads TGCAGTGCGAAGAAACTAGTTGGGGAGGCGCAGTATTTT.

Worth noting for this clonotype: A junction boundary mismatches the germline segment, possibly from a read error. This chain connects TRBV11-3 to TRBJ1-1; D is possibly TRBD1 (5 bases). Germline V CDR1 and CDR2: SGHNT, YENEEA. The CDR3 has 14 amino acids. The CDR3 DNA reads as TGTGCCAGCAGCTTAGATGCGGGGGTGACTGAAGCTTCCTTT. Protein sequence: CASSLDAGVTEASF.

V gene TRBV4-2 combines with J gene TRBJ1-4; 7 bases agree with TRBD1. CDR3 length: 18 residues. Germline values: CDR1 LGHNA, CDR2 YNFKEQ. The V segment lost 0 bases and the J segment 2 bases; nucleotides outside the gene matches: 9. The chain's CDR3 is CASSQEREGARTNEKLFF. The CDR3 DNA reads TGTGCCAGCAGCCAAGAAAGGGAGGGGGCTCGCACTAATGAAAAACTGTTTTTT.

Many counts were recorded for this clonotype. V and J are TRBV3-1 and TRBJ1-2; 8 bases line up with TRBD1. The J segment lost 8 bases and the V segment lost 1 base, leaving 9 bases of the junction unmatched. The CDR3 runs 15 residues. CDR1 is LGHDT, CDR2 YNNKEL, per germline (reference sequence). The CDR3 DNA reads TGTGCCAGCAGCCAAGGGGGCCAGGGGGCGCCAGGCTACACCTTC. Amino acids: CASSQGGQGAPGYTF.

This clonotype was observed many times. The chain recombines TRBV2 with TRBJ1-5, with TRBD1 matching over 8 bases. CDR3 length: 13 amino acids. Germline V gene lookup returns CDR1 SNHLY and CDR2 FYNNEI. J was trimmed by 7 bases and V by 4 bases; bases with no gene match: 3. CDR3: CASSVQGEQPQHF. CDR3 DNA: TGTGCCAGCAGTGTACAGGGGGAACAGCCCCAGCATTTT.

This clonotype was recorded at least ten times. The J gene is TRBJ1-1, the V gene TRBV11-3; the D is unclear. CDR1 is SGHNT, CDR2 YENEEA, per germline. Trimming cost V 0 bases and J 1 base, with 12 bases left between them. The CDR3 loop spans 16 amino acids. CDR3 DNA: TGTGCCAGCAGCTTAGATGGAAACCCAACGAACACTGAAGCTTTCTTT. Its protein product is CASSLDGNPTNTEAFF.

The chain employs TRBV20-1 and TRBJ2-2; 8 nucleotides line up with TRBD2. Per germline, CDR1 DFQATT and CDR2 SNEGSKA (reference sequence). This CDR3 is built from 15 residues. The V and J ends lost 1 base and 2 bases, in that order; junction bases with no gene match: 3. CDR3 protein: CSARVGRENTGELFF. The CDR3 coding sequence is TGCAGTGCTAGAGTCGGGAGGGAAAACACCGGGGAGCTGTTTTTT.

This clonotype was seen at least ten times. V usage is TRBV12-3 or TRBV12-4 and J usage is TRBJ1-6, with 7 bases fitting TRBD1. This CDR3 spans 15 amino acids. Trimming at V came to 2 bases and at J to 7 bases, leaving 5 bases not matched to a gene. In DNA, the CDR3 is TGTGCCAGCAGTTTACTGACAGGGAGGAATTCACCCCTCCACTTT. Translation gives CASSLLTGRNSPLHF.

About this clonotype itself: A clone one base away is much larger, so this may be a read error. The V and J genes are TRBV9 and TRBJ1-1, with 7 bases lining up with TRBD1. The CDR3 contains 17 residues. Germline V gene data show CDR1 as SGDLS and CDR2 as YYNGEE. CDR3 amino acids: CAGSVLRDRLMNTEAFF. The CDR3 coding sequence is TGTGCCGGCAGCGTACTCCGGGACAGACTCATGAACACTGAAGCTTTCTTT. The full variable domain, its missing parts supplied by reference TRBV9 and TRBJ1-1, is DSGVTQTPKHLITATGQRVTLRCSPRSGDLSVYWYQQSLDQGLQFLIQYYNGEERAKGNILERFSAQQFPDLHSELNLSSLELGDSALYFCAGSVLRDRLMNTEAFFGQGTRLTVV.

This clonotype was detected many times. This sequence joins TRBV12-3 or TRBV12-4 and TRBJ2-1, with D possibly being TRBD1 or TRBD2 (5 bases each). The CDR3 covers 14 residues. With 3 bases removed from V and 5 bases from J, the gap between germline ends came to 11 bases. CDR3 protein: CASSFTGADNEQFF. Here the CDR3 DNA reads TGTGCCAGCAGTTTTACCGGGGCCGACAATGAGCAGTTCTTC.

V is TRBV30 and J is TRBJ2-5, with 9 bases identical to TRBD2. The CDR3 consists of 14 residues. Looked up from germline, CDR1 is GTSNPN and CDR2 is SVGIG (reference sequence). Losses at the gene ends were 0 bases for V and 6 bases for J; bases not matched to a gene: 5. The CDR3 sequence is CAWSVSGSRKTQYF. The CDR3 nucleotides are TGTGCCTGGAGTGTTAGCGGGAGCCGAAAGACCCAGTACTTC.

The V gene is TRBV19, the J gene TRBJ1-2; D is unresolved. Germline assignment: CDR1 LNHDA and CDR2 SQIVND (reference sequence). Trimming stripped 7 bases from V and 4 bases from J, with 16 bases between. The CDR3 totals 14 residues. The CDR3 DNA reads TGTGCCAGTAACCCTGGACGGTACCTCTATGGCTACACCTTC. It encodes CASNPGRYLYGYTF.

This clonotype was seen repeatedly, ten times or more. The chain links TRBV2 to TRBJ2-1; 7 bases line up with TRBD2. The CDR3 is 17 amino acids. V lost 6 bases, J lost 2 bases, and 13 bases stayed unmatched. CDR1 and CDR2 from the germline V gene are SNHLY and FYNNEI. In DNA form, the CDR3 reads TGTGCCAGCAGAGGACCCGGGGATCGGGGGGCCTACAATGAGCAGTTCTTC. Protein: CASRGPGDRGAYNEQFF.